This paragraph reports one TCR beta chain. The record originates from a study of blood T cell repertoires in COVID-19. Across the whole study: Acute and convalescent COVID-19 specimens originated in the United States, Italy and Spain. Sources were T cells, B-cell-depleted T cells, or PBMCs; the material itself was cDNA or gDNA.

Authors' methods: Reference gene primers were amplified, and this amplification served to estimate nucleated cell counts. Sequencing was performed with immunoSEQ multiplex PCR; in TCRdb, only in-frame clones are kept and a portion is missing. Clone size and V and J calls were adopted from that table, with D and trimming inferred from the DNA. The table includes some 240,000 clones, roughly 80% detected once. The CDR3 loop spans 15 amino acids. Germline V gene data show CDR1 as MNHEY and CDR2 as SVGAGI. The trim removed 5 bases at V and 6 bases at J, leaving 3 bases unmatched. The TCR originated in a woman of 80 years or more with acute or convalescent COVID-19. The rearrangement uses TRBV6-5 and TRBJ2-1; 14 bases agree with TRBD2. The sequencing input was peripheral blood. CDR3 sequence: CASSPGTSGGNEQFF. The CDR3 DNA sequence: TGTGCCAGCAGTCCAGGGACTAGCGGGGGCAATGAGCAGTTCTTC.